Many counts were recorded for the clone carrying this TCR beta chain. The CDR3 has 14 residues. CDR1 SNHLY and CDR2 FYNNEI come from the germline V gene. V gave up 6 bases and J gave up 8 bases; unmatched junction bases: 7. The source of the sample is a study of Graves' ophthalmopathy and Graves' hyperthyroidism. The starting material, over 8.5 ml of fresh peripheral blood, provided the PBMCs. RNA transcripts were the source from which TCR beta CDR3 regions were amplified. The first-round RT-PCR employed HTBI primers together with the Qiagen OneStep RT-PCR kit. A multiplex PCR was then performed as the second round. TCRdb re-called the multiplex PCR reads through MiXCR, storing one row per CDR3 protein. The table includes about 400,000 distinct CDR3 sequences, about 21% detected once.

The sequenced sample was peripheral blood. The J gene is TRBJ1-6, the V gene TRBV2; 7 bases line up with TRBD1. The TCR was taken from a young woman with stable Graves' hyperthyroidism. CDR3 amino acids: CASRHRGMDSPLHF. The CDR3, as DNA: TGTGCCAGCAGGCACAGGGGTATGGATTCACCCCTCCACTTT. Combining the CDR3 with reference TRBV2 and TRBJ1-6 gives the whole variable domain EPEVTQTPSHQVTQMGQEVILRCVPISNHLYFYWYRQILGQKVEFLVSFYNNEISEKSEIFDDQFSVERPDGSNFTLKIRSTKLEDSAMYFCASRHRGMDSPLHFGNGTRLTVT.